This entry lists 9 T cell receptor beta chains sequenced from one sample in a study of blood T cell repertoires in COVID-19. TCRdb's table, derived via immunoSEQ multiplex PCR, lists solely in-frame clones and lacks some. The sample records approximately 150,000 clones, around 80% being singletons. Sequenced: peripheral blood. These receptors all stem from a woman aged 70-85 years who had recovered from COVID-19.

The chain has TRBV4-3 and TRBJ2-2; 9 positions match TRBD2. The V and J ends lost 0 bases and 10 bases, in that order; junction bases with no gene match: 9. This CDR3 is built from 16 residues. Per the germline V gene, CDR1 is LGHNA and CDR2 is YSLEER. The CDR3 protein is CASSQERASGTQELFF. CDR3 nucleotide sequence: TGCGCCAGCAGCCAAGAGCGGGCTAGCGGGACCCAGGAGCTGTTTTTT.

The chain couples TRBV6-6 to TRBJ2-5, with 7 bases matching TRBD1. From germline, CDR1 is MNHNY and CDR2 SVGAGI (reference sequence). There are 15 residues in the CDR3. The ends lost 0 bases at V and 5 bases at J; junction bases unmatched: 6. The CDR3 nucleotides are TGTGCCAGCAGTTACTCCCGGGGCAGGGGGGAGACCCAGTACTTC. Protein product: CASSYSRGRGETQYF.

The chain recombines TRBV29-1 with TRBJ2-3, with a tentative D call TRBD2 (6 bases). V lost 4 bases and J 6 bases, leaving 17 bases between the germline ends. Germline CDR1 is SQVTM and CDR2 is ANQGSEA. The CDR3 is 14 residues long. CDR3 loop: CSVAPAGGSDTQYF. CDR3 nucleotide sequence: TGCAGCGTTGCCCCCGCCGGGGGTTCCGATACGCAGTATTTT.

The chain joins TRBV5-6 to TRBJ1-2; D ambiguous. Germline values: CDR1 SGHDT, CDR2 YYEEEE. The V gene lost 4 bases and the J gene lost 5 bases, with 21 bases spanning the gap. There are 16 residues in the CDR3. The chain's CDR3 is CASSLARVPFLYGYTF. DNA of the CDR3: TGTGCCAGCAGCCTGGCCCGGGTCCCCTTCTTATATGGCTACACCTTC. Filled out from reference TRBV5-6 and TRBJ1-2, the complete variable domain reads DAGVTQSPTHLIKTRGQQVTLRCSPKSGHDTVSWYQQALGQGPQFIFQYYEEEERQRGNFPDRFSGHQFPNYSSELNVNALLLGDSALYLCASSLARVPFLYGYTFGSGTRLTVV.

The rearrangement links TRBV5-5 to TRBJ1-1; TRBD1 is a possible D gene (6 bases). This CDR3 region has 16 residues. The V end lost 3 bases, the J end lost 0 bases, and 15 bases lay between the germline ends. CDR1 and CDR2 (germline): SGHKS, YYEKEE (reference sequence). CDR3 nucleotide sequence: TGTGCCAGCAGCTCAACAGGGATTTGGGTGAACACTGAAGCTTTCTTT. Encoded protein: CASSSTGIWVNTEAFF.

This clone is a singleton in its sample. The gene calls are TRBV10-3 and TRBJ2-3, with 7 bases fitting TRBD2. CDR3 size: 16 residues. J gave up 1 base and V 0 bases, and 4 bases lay outside the gene matches. Germline CDR1 and CDR2: ENHRY and SYGVKD. The DNA of the CDR3 is TGTGCCATCAGTGAGTCGACTGCGGGGGGCACAGATACGCAGTATTTT. Its translation is CAISESTAGGTDTQYF.

The V and J genes are TRBV7-9 and TRBJ1-4; D remains unclear. Germline V lookup: CDR1 SEHNR, CDR2 FQNEAQ (reference sequence). The CDR3 is 14 residues long. Trimming took 5 bases from V and 8 from J, leaving 15 bases between them. CDR3 sequence (DNA): TGTGCCAGCAGCCCTAACCCGCCGCGGGAAAAACTGTTTTTT. It encodes CASSPNPPREKLFF.

This chain connects TRBV7-3 to TRBJ2-3, with TRBD1 matching 7 bases. Per the germline V gene, CDR1 is SGHTA and CDR2 is FQGTGA. The CDR3 length is 13 residues. V lost 4 bases and J lost 4; bases outside the gene matches: 2. The CDR3 sequence is CASSSQGPDTQYF. For the CDR3, the DNA is TGTGCCAGCAGCTCACAGGGGCCAGATACGCAGTATTTT.

This clone was counted once. The V gene is TRBV20-1, the J gene TRBJ2-1; no clear D gene. Trimming shortened V by 3 bases and J by 16 bases, and 16 bases separated the two germline ends. The CDR3 spans 11 residues. Germline-derived CDR1 and CDR2 are DFQATT and SNEGSKA (reference sequence). CDR3 in amino acids: CSARVSSGSFF. The CDR3, as DNA: TGCAGTGCTAGGGTTAGTTCCGGTTCCTTCTTC.